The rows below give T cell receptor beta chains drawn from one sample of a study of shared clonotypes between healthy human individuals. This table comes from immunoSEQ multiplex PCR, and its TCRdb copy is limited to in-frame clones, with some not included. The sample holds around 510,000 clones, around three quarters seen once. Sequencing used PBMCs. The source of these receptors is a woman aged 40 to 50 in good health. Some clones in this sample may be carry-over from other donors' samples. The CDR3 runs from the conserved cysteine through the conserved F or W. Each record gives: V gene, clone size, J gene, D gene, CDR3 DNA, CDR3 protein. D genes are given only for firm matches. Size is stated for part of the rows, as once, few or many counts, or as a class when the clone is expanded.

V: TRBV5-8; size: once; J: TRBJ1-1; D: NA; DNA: TGTGCCAGCAGCTTAGACGGTCGGGCTTTCTTT; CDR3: CASSLDGRAFF
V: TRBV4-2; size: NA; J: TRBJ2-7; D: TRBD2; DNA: TGTGCCAGCAGCCAAGCGACTAGCGGGAGGGCCGGGTACGAGCAGTACTTC; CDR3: CASSQATSGRAGYEQYF
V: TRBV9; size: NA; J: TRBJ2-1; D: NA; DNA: TGTGCCAGCAGCGTAACGGGGGGCCTCGGCAATGAGCAGTTCTTC; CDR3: CASSVTGGLGNEQFF
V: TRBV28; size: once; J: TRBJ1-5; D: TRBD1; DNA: TGTGCCAGCAGGAAACAGGGGTTTAGCAATCAGCCCCAGCATTTT; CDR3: CASRKQGFSNQPQHF
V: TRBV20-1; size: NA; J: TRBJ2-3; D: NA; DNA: TGCAGTGCTCGACTTAGGAGGAGGGGTTATTTT; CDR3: CSARLRRRGYF
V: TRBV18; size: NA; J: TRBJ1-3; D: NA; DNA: TGTGCCAGCTCACCCGGGCGAGTGGGCTCTGGAAACACCATATATTTT; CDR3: CASSPGRVGSGNTIYF
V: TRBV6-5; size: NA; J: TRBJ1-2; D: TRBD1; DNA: TGTGCCAGCACCCAGGGGGGTGATAAGGATGGCTACACCTTC; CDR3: CASTQGGDKDGYTF
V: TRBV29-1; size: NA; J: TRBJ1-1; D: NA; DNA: TGCAGCGTTGGTCGGACAGCCACTGAAGCTTTCTTT; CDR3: CSVGRTATEAFF
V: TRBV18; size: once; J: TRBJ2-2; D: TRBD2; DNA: TGTGCCAGCTCACGTGGGACTACGAACACCGGGGAGCTGTTTTTT; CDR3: CASSRGTTNTGELFF
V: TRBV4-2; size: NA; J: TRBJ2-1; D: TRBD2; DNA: TGTGCCAGCAGCCAAGATGGGGCGGGGGCCTACAATGAGCAGTTCTTC; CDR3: CASSQDGAGAYNEQFF
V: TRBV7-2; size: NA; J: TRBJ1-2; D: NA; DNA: TGTGCCAGCAACCCGGAGATATCTAACTATGGCTACACCTTC; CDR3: CASNPEISNYGYTF
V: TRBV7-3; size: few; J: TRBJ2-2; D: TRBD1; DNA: TGTGCCAGCAGCCCGAGGACAGGGGACGGCGGGGAGCTGTTTTTT; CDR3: CASSPRTGDGGELFF
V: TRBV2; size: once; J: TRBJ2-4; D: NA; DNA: TGTGCCAGCAGTGAAGATAGCTGGTGGGAATCCAAAAACATTCAGTACTTC; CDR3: CASSEDSWWESKNIQYF
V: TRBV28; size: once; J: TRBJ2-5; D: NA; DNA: TGTGCCAGCAGTTTCTTGGGGGGGGCAAAAGAGACCCAGTACTTC; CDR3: CASSFLGGAKETQYF
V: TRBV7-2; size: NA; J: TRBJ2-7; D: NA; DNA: TGTGCCAGCAGCTCCACCGGGACAACGAACGAGCAGTACTTC; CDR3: CASSSTGTTNEQYF
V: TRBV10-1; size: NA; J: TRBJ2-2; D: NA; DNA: TGCGCCAGCAGCCCGGACTCGTTCGGGGAGCTGTTTTTT; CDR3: CASSPDSFGELFF
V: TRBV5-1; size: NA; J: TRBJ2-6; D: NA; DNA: TGCGCCAGCAGCCCGCTCAAGGGCCCTGGGGCCAACGTCCTGACTTTC; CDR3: CASSPLKGPGANVLTF
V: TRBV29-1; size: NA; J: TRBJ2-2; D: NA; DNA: TGCAGCGTTGATTTGGCGAACACCGGGGAGCTGTTTTTT; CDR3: CSVDLANTGELFF
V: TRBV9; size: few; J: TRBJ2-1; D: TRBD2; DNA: TGTGCCAGCAGCGTAGCTACTAGCGGGAGCTACAATGAGCAGTTCTTC; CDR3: CASSVATSGSYNEQFF
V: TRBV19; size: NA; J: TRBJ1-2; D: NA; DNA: TGTGCCAGTAGTATCCTTAGCCAGTATAACTATGGCTACACCTTC; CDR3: CASSILSQYNYGYTF
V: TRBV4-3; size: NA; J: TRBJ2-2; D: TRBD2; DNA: TGCGCCAGCAGCCAAGAGGGACTAGCGTTAAACACCGGGGAGCTGTTTTTT; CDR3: CASSQEGLALNTGELFF
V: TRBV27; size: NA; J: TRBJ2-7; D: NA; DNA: TGTGCCAGCAGACCCCTAACCGGGAACGAGCAGTACTTC; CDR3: CASRPLTGNEQYF
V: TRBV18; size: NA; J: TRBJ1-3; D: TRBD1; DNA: TGTGCCAGCTCACCCCGACAGGGCCGCTCTGGAAACACCATATATTTT; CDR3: CASSPRQGRSGNTIYF
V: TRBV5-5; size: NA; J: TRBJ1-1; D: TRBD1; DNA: TGTGCCAGCACCCGAGGGACAGCCACTGAAGCTTTCTTT; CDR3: CASTRGTATEAFF
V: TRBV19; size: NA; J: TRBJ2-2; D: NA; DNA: TGTGCCAGTAGTATAGCTCGAATCTGGAGTACCGGGGAGCTGTTTTTT; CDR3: CASSIARIWSTGELFF
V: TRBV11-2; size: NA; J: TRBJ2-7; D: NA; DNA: TGTGCCAGCAGCTCACTCCGGCACAGGAACTACGAGCAGTACTTC; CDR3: CASSSLRHRNYEQYF